These 21 T cell receptor beta chains originate from one sample sequenced in a study of T cell responses to AZD1222 COVID-19 vaccine. Generated by immunoSEQ multiplex PCR, the TCRdb table keeps only in-frame clones and is missing some. The table shows about 59,000 clones, with roughly 87% occurring only once. The source was peripheral blood, collected 28 days after the second AZD1222 dose. The source of these receptors is an adult who received the AZD1222 COVID-19 vaccine.

CDR3 bases: TGTGCCAGCAGCGGGGGACTAGCGGGAGGGCTAGAGACCCAGTACTTC. It specifies CASSGGLAGGLETQYF. V is TRBV9 and J is TRBJ2-5; TRBD2 matches 16 bases. J lost 4 bases, V lost 3 bases, and 3 bases had no gene match. Germline CDR1 reads SGDLS; CDR2 reads YYNGEE. The CDR3 is 16 residues long. The entire variable domain, with the rest obtained from reference TRBV9 and TRBJ2-5, is as follows: DSGVTQTPKHLITATGQRVTLRCSPRSGDLSVYWYQQSLDQGLQFLIQYYNGEERAKGNILERFSAQQFPDLHSELNLSSLELGDSALYFCASSGGLAGGLETQYFGPGTRLLVL.

V gene TRBV5-1 combines with J gene TRBJ2-7, with 8 bases aligning to TRBD1. CDR3 size: 14 residues. Per the germline V gene, CDR1 is SGHRS and CDR2 is YFSETQ. J was trimmed by 0 bases and V by 2 bases; bases with no gene match: 1. The CDR3 loop reads CASSFQGASYEQYF. The CDR3 nucleotides are TGCGCCAGCAGCTTTCAGGGGGCCTCCTACGAGCAGTACTTC.

Only one count was recorded for this clone. The V and J genes are TRBV10-1 and TRBJ2-1, with 7 bases aligning to TRBD2. V lost 4 bases, J lost 7 bases, and 4 bases stayed unmatched. The CDR3 spans 13 residues. The V gene's germline CDR1 is WNHNN and CDR2 SYGVQD (reference sequence). CDR3 protein: CASSGPGGNEQFF. The CDR3 DNA reads TGCGCCAGCAGTGGTCCCGGGGGGAATGAGCAGTTCTTC.

A note on this clone: This CDR3 is also generated by other DNA sequences in the sample. CDR3 sequence: CASSLAGNEQYF. The CDR3 region has the DNA TGCGCCAGCAGCTTGGCGGGTAACGAGCAGTACTTC. The V call is TRBV5-1, the J call TRBJ2-7; unclear D gene. The germline CDR1 and CDR2 sequences are SGHRS and YFSETQ. The CDR3 sequence is 12 residues long. The V end was cut by 0 bases, the J end by 5 bases, with 6 bases between.

CDR3 coding DNA: TGTGCCAGCAGCTCCCCTAGCGGGTCGAACATTCAGTACTTC. This sequence encodes CASSSPSGSNIQYF. The rearrangement joins TRBV7-2 to TRBJ2-4; 8 bases are a match to TRBD2. In germline, CDR1 is SGHTA, CDR2 FQGNSA. This CDR3 is 14 amino acids long. The V segment lost 4 bases and the J segment 7 bases; nucleotides outside the gene matches: 6.

The chain is built from TRBV28 and TRBJ2-2, with TRBD2 matching 7 bases. V lost 3 bases and J lost 8; bases outside the gene matches: 0. CDR1 MDHEN and CDR2 SYDVKM come from the germline V gene. The CDR3 has 12 amino acids. CDR3 protein: CASSLRGGELFF. CDR3 nucleotide sequence: TGTGCCAGCAGTTTGCGGGGGGGGGAGCTGTTTTTT.

The genes are TRBV27 and TRBJ2-2, with a possible D match to TRBD1 (6 bases). V was trimmed by 8 bases and J by 0 bases, leaving 10 bases between them. The CDR3 is 14 residues long. CDR1 and CDR2 (germline): MNHEY, SMNVEV (reference sequence). This chain's CDR3 is CASSGQTNTGELFF. As DNA, the CDR3 is TGTGCCAGCTCCGGACAGACGAACACCGGGGAGCTGTTTTTT.

V gene TRBV2 combines with J gene TRBJ1-1, with 7 bases aligning to TRBD1. The CDR3 spans 16 residues. CDR1 is SNHLY and CDR2 is FYNNEI in the germline V gene. Unmatched junction bases numbered 10, after V lost 3 bases and J lost 3 bases. DNA of the CDR3: TGTGCCAGCAGTGAGGCAGGGGGACGTTGGTACACTGAAGCTTTCTTT. It yields the protein CASSEAGGRWYTEAFF. Supplemented by reference TRBV2 and TRBJ1-1, the full variable domain reads EPEVTQTPSHQVTQMGQEVILRCVPISNHLYFYWYRQILGQKVEFLVSFYNNEISEKSEIFDDQFSVERPDGSNFTLKIRSTKLEDSAMYFCASSEAGGRWYTEAFFGQGTRLTVV.

The chain has TRBV5-1 and TRBJ2-7; D might be TRBD2 (5 bases). The CDR3 contains 15 residues. The germline V and J ends were trimmed by 5 bases and 2 bases, with 17 bases remaining between them. CDR1 and CDR2 from the germline V gene are SGHRS and YFSETQ. As DNA, the CDR3 is TGCGCCAGCAGATTAGCCGGGGAAGTGACCTACGAGCAGTACTTC. Its translation is CASRLAGEVTYEQYF.

V usage is TRBV7-8 and J usage is TRBJ1-5, with D possibly being TRBD1 (5 bases). This CDR3 region has 13 residues. V was pared by 4 bases and J by 7 bases, with 11 bases between. Germline V gene lookup returns CDR1 SGHVS and CDR2 FQNEAQ. The CDR3 coding sequence is TGTGCCAGCAGCTCTAACCAGGGACAGCCCCAGCATTTT. It specifies CASSSNQGQPQHF.

A few counts support this clone. CDR3 in DNA: TGCGCCAGCAGCGGCGGACTGGATTCCCCCTCCTACAATGAGCAGTTCTTC. Amino acid sequence: CASSGGLDSPSYNEQFF. V gene TRBV5-1 combines with J gene TRBJ2-1, with D possibly being TRBD2 (5 bases). From germline, CDR1 is SGHRS and CDR2 YFSETQ. This CDR3 contains 17 residues. Trimming cost V 4 bases and J 0 bases, with 17 bases left between them.

The chain employs TRBV12-3 or TRBV12-4 and TRBJ2-5, with a possible D match to TRBD1 (6 bases). V lost 7 bases, J lost 6 bases, and 15 bases lay in between. This CDR3 is built from 13 residues. The CDR3 sequence is CASKIDRRKTQYF. The CDR3, as DNA: TGTGCCAGCAAAATCGACAGGAGGAAGACCCAGTACTTC.

This clone appeared a single time. V is TRBV5-1 and J is TRBJ2-7, with a weak D call TRBD2 (5 bases). V shed 0 bases and J shed 0 bases, with 16 bases lying between them. The CDR3 runs to 17 residues. Germline CDR1 is SGHRS and CDR2 is YFSETQ. CDR3 nucleotides: TGCGCCAGCAGCTTGGGTACCGGGGAAGCGTACTCCTACGAGCAGTACTTC. Protein product: CASSLGTGEAYSYEQYF.

The table lists this clone with a count of one. CDR3 bases: TGTGCCAGCAGTGCGGGGGGGCTAGCGGGAGAGACCCAGTACTTC. Its protein is CASSAGGLAGETQYF. V usage is TRBV2 and J usage is TRBJ2-5; 8 bases match TRBD2. The CDR3 contains 15 residues. The junction had 8 bases not matched to a gene; V was cut back by 4 bases and J by 4 bases. The germline CDR1 and CDR2 sequences are SNHLY and FYNNEI. Variable domain in full (rest from reference TRBV2 and TRBJ2-5): EPEVTQTPSHQVTQMGQEVILRCVPISNHLYFYWYRQILGQKVEFLVSFYNNEISEKSEIFDDQFSVERPDGSNFTLKIRSTKLEDSAMYFCASSAGGLAGETQYFGPGTRLLVL.

The rearrangement uses TRBV7-2 and TRBJ2-2; possibly TRBD1 or TRBD2 for D (5 bases each). Germline CDR1 and CDR2: SGHTA and FQGNSA. Trimming pared 1 base from V and 1 base from J, leaving 10 bases between. The CDR3 extends over 16 amino acids. The CDR3 sequence is CASSLVGTVNTGELFF. CDR3 in DNA: TGTGCCAGCAGCTTAGTTGGGACCGTGAACACCGGGGAGCTGTTTTTT.

This clone was detected once. The chain recombines TRBV1 with TRBJ1-4; the tabulated D call, TRBD1, remains unverified against the DNA. TRBV1 is a pseudogene. The CDR3 is 15 amino acids. CDR3 sequence reads: CTSSQDGQHNEKLFF. As DNA, the CDR3 is TGCACCAGCAGCCAAGATGGGCAGCATAATGAAAAACTGTTTTTT.

This chain joins TRBV18 and TRBJ2-1; D unresolved. With 3 bases removed from V and 5 bases from J, the gap between germline ends came to 2 bases. In germline, CDR1 is KGHSH, CDR2 LQKENI. The CDR3 is made up of 11 amino acids. The CDR3 reads CASSPDNEQFF. The CDR3 nucleotides are TGTGCCAGCTCACCGGACAATGAGCAGTTCTTC.

The chain couples TRBV6-5 to TRBJ2-5; D unclear. Germline V gene data show CDR1 as MNHEY and CDR2 as SVGAGI. The CDR3 extends over 14 amino acids. Trimming removed 4 bases from V and 5 bases from J, with 14 bases in between. Written as DNA, the CDR3 is TGTGCCAGCAGTTCCCCCGCGGACGGGGAGACCCAGTACTTC. Translation: CASSSPADGETQYF.

The genes are TRBV18 and TRBJ1-5; maybe TRBD1 (6 bases). Germline-derived CDR1 and CDR2 are KGHSH and LQKENI. CDR3 length: 15 residues. The V end was cut by 3 bases, the J end by 1 base, with 10 bases between. In nucleotides, the CDR3 is TGTGCCAGCTCACCGGCAGGGGCCAGCAATCAGCCCCAGCATTTT. Residues: CASSPAGASNQPQHF.

The CDR3 DNA reads TGTGCCAGTAGTATTACCGGAATTAACTATGGCTACACCTTC. This encodes CASSITGINYGYTF. J is TRBJ1-2 and V is TRBV19; D call uncertain. The CDR3 spans 14 residues. Germline values: CDR1 LNHDA, CDR2 SQIVND (reference sequence). The V end was cut by 3 bases, the J end by 1 base, with 9 bases between.

This chain connects TRBV9 to TRBJ1-5; D gene uncertain. The CDR3 runs to 15 residues. The germline gives CDR1 SGDLS, CDR2 YYNGEE. Trimming left V 3 bases short and J 2 bases short, with 12 bases between. The CDR3 loop reads CASSARGEGNQPQHF. The CDR3 region has the DNA TGTGCCAGCAGCGCCCGTGGGGAAGGCAATCAGCCCCAGCATTTT.